The source of this TCR beta chain is a study of OX40 agonist ivuxolimab in advanced cancers. Repertoires were generated with immunoSEQ multiplex PCR, while TCRdb's copy carries only in-frame clones and drops some. The repertoire holds 70,000 to 85,000 clones, with around nine tenths as singletons. V was clipped by 4 bases and J by 2 bases, with 9 bases between them. The germline V gene has CDR1 SGHNT and CDR2 YYREEE (reference sequence). This CDR3 spans 13 amino acids. This TCR was sampled from an adult with an advanced solid tumor such as melanoma, head and neck, liver or kidney cancer. This sample comprised CD4+ or CD8+ T cells sorted from blood, obtained in a trial of the OX40 agonist ivuxolimab. The J gene is TRBJ1-1, the V gene TRBV5-4; D not resolved. CDR3 in amino acids: CASSGRENTEAFF. The CDR3 region has the DNA TGTGCCAGCAGCGGACGGGAAAACACTGAAGCTTTCTTT.